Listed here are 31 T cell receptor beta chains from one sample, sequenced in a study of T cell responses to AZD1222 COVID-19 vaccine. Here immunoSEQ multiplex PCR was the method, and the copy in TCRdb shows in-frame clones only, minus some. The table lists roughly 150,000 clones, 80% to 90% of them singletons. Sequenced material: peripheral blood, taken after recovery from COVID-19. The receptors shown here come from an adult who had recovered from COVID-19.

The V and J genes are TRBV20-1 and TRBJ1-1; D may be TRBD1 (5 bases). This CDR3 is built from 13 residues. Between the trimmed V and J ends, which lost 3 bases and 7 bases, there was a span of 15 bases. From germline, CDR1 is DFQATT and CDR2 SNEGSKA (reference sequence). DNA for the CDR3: TGCAGTGCTAGTTCCCTAGGGGACGTTGAAGCTTTCTTT. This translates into CSASSLGDVEAFF.

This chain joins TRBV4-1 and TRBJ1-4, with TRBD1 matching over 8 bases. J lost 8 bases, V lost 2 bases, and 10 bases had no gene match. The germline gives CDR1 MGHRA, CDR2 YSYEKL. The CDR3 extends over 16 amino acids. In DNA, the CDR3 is TGCGCCAGCAGCCAACAGGGGGCAGGGGCGGAGGAAAAACTGTTTTTT. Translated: CASSQQGAGAEEKLFF.

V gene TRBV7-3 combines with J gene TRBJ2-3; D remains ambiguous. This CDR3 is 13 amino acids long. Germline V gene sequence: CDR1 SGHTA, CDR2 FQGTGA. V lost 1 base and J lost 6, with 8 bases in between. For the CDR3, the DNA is TGTGCCAGCAGCTTAAATCCCGGGGATACGCAGTATTTT. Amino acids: CASSLNPGDTQYF.

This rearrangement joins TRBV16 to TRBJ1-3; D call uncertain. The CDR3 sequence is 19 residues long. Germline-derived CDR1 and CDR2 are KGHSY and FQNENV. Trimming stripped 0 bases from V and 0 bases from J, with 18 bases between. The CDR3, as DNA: TGTGCCAGCAGCCAATCGAATTCGGGAGGCAGAGGCTCTGGAAACACCATATATTTT. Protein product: CASSQSNSGGRGSGNTIYF.

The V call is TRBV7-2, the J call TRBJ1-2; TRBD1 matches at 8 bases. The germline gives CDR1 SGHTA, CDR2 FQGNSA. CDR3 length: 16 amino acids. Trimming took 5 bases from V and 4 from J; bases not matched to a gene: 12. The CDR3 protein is CASSVTGTGGGYGYTF. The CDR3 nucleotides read TGTGCCAGCAGCGTAACCGGGACAGGTGGTGGCTATGGCTACACCTTC.

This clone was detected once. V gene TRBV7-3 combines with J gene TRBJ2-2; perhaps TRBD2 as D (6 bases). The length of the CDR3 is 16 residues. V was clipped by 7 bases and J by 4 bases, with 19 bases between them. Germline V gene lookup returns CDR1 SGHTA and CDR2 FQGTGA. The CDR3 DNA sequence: TGTGCCAGCATCGTGACCGGGACTCTGGGCACCGGGGAGCTGTTTTTT. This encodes CASIVTGTLGTGELFF.

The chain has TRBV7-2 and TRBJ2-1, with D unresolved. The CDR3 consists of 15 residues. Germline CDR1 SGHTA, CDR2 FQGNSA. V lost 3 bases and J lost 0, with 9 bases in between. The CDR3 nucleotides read TGTGCCAGCAGCTTCACGCAGAACTCCTACAATGAGCAGTTCTTC. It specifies CASSFTQNSYNEQFF.

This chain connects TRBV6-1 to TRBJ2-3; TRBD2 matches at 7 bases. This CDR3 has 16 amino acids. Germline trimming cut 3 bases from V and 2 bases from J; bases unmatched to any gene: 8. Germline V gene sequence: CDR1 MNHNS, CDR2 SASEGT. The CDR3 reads CASSEWLAVLTDTQYF. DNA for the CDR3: TGTGCCAGCAGTGAGTGGCTAGCGGTACTCACAGATACGCAGTATTTT.

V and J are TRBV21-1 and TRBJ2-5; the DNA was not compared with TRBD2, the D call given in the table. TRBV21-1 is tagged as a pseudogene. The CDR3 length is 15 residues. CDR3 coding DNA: TGTGCCAGCAGCATTGGTACGGGGAGTCAAGAGACCCAGTACTTC. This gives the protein CASSIGTGSQETQYF.

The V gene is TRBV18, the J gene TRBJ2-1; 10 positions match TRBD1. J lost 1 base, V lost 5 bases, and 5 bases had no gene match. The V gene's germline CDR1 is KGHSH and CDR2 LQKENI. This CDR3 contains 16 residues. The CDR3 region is CASSSDRGLSYNEQFF. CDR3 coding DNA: TGTGCCAGCTCATCCGACAGGGGGCTTTCCTACAATGAGCAGTTCTTC.

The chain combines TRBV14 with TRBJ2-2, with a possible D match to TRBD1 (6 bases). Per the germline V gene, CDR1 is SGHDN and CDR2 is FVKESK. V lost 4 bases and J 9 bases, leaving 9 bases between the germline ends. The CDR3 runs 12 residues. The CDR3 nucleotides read TGTGCCAGCAGCCTGGGACAACGGGAGCTGTTTTTT. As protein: CASSLGQRELFF.

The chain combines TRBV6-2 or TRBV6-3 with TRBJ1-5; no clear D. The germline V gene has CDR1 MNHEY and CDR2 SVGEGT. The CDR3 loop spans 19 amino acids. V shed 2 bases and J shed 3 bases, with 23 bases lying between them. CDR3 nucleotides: TGTGCCAGCAGTTACGAATTGACACGGAAGGGTCCCCTCAATCAGCCCCAGCATTTT. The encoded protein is CASSYELTRKGPLNQPQHF.

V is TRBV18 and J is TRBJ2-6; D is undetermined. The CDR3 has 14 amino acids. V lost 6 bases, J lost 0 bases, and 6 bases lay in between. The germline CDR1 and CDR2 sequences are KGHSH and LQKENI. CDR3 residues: CASSSSSGANVLTF. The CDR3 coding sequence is TGTGCCAGCTCTAGTTCCTCTGGGGCCAACGTCCTGACTTTC.

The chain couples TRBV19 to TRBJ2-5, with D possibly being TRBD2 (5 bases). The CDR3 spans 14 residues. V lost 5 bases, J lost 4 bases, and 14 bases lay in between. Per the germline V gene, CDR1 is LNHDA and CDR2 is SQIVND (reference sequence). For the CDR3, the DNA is TGTGCCAGTAGTCCCCCCGGACGGGGAGAGACCCAGTACTTC. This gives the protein CASSPPGRGETQYF.

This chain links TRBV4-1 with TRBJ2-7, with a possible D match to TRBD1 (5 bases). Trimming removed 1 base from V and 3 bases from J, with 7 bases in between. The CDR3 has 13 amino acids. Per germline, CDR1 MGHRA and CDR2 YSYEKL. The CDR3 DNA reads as TGCGCCAGCAGCCAAGCAGGACACTACGAGCAGTACTTC. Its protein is CASSQAGHYEQYF.

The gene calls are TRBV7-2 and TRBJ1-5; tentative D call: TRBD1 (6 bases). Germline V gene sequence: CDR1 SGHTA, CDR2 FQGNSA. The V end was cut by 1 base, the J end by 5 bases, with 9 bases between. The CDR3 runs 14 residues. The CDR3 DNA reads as TGTGCCAGCAGCTTAGAGGACAGACATCAGCCCCAGCATTTT. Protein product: CASSLEDRHQPQHF.

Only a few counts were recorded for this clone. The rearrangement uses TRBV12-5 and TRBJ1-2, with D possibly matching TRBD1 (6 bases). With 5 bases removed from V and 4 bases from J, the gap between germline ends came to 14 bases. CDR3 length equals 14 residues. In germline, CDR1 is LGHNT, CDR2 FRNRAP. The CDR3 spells CASGPAGGVYGYTF. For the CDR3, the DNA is TGTGCTAGTGGTCCTGCGGGGGGCGTCTATGGCTACACCTTC. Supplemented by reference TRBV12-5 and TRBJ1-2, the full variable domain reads DARVTQTPRHKVTEMGQEVTMRCQPILGHNTVFWYRQTMMQGLELLAYFRNRAPLDDSGMPKDRFSAEMPDATLATLKIQPSEPRDSAVYFCASGPAGGVYGYTFGSGTRLTVV.

CDR3 nucleotides: TGTGCCAGCAGTTTATGGGTACAGGGGGCTTCTGAAGCTTTCTTT. It codes for CASSLWVQGASEAFF. J is TRBJ1-1 and V is TRBV28; the match to TRBD1 covers 9 bases. Trimming removed 0 bases from V and 6 bases from J; junction bases left unmatched: 5. The germline CDR1 and CDR2 sequences are MDHEN and SYDVKM. CDR3 length: 15 amino acids.

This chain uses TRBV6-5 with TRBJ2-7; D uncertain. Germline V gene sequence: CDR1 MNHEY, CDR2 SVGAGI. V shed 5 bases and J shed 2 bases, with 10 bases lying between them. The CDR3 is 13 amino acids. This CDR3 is CASSLNPTYEQYF. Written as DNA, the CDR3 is TGTGCCAGCAGTCTCAATCCAACCTACGAGCAGTACTTC.

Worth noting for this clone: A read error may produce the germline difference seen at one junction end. The CDR3 spells CASSPQGRQSF. DNA for the CDR3: TGTGCCAGCAGTCCTCAGGGGCGGCAAAGCTTC. The V and J genes are TRBV7-2 and TRBJ1-2, with TRBD1 as a possible D gene (6 bases). This CDR3 contains 11 residues. The germline V gene encodes CDR1 SGHTA and CDR2 FQGNSA.

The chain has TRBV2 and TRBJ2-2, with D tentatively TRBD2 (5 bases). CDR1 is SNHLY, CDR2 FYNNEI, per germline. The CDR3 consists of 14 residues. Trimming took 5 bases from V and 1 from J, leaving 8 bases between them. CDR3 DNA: TGTGCCAGCAGTCGGACTCAGAACACCGGGGAGCTGTTTTTT. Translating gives CASSRTQNTGELFF.

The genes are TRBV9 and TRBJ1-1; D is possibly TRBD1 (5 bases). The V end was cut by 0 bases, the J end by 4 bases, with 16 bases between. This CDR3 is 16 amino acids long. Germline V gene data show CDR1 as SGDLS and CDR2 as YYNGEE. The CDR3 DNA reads TGTGCCAGCAGCGTAGGCAGGGTATTGGGTGGCACTGAAGCTTTCTTT. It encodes CASSVGRVLGGTEAFF.

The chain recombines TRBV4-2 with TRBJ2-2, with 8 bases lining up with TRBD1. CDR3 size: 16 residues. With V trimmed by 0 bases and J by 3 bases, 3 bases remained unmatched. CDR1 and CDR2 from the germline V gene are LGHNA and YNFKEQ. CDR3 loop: CASSQDPGGDTGELFF. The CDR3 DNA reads TGTGCCAGCAGCCAAGATCCAGGGGGCGACACCGGGGAGCTGTTTTTT.

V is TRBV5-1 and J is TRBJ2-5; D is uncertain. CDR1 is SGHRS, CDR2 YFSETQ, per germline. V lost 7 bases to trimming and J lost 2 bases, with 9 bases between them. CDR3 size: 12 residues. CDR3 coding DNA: TGCGCCAGCTTCGAACAACAAGAGACCCAGTACTTC. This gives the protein CASFEQQETQYF.

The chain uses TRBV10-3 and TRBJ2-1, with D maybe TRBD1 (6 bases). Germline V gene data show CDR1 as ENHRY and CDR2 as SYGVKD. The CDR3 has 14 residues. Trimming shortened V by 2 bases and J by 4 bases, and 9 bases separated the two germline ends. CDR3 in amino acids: CAISEGQGYNEQFF. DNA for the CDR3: TGTGCCATCAGTGAGGGGCAGGGGTACAATGAGCAGTTCTTC.

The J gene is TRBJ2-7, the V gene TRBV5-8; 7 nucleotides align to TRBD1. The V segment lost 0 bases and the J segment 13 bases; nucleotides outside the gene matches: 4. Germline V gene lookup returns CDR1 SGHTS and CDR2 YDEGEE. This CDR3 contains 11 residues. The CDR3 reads CASSLGDSSYF. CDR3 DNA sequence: TGTGCCAGCAGCTTGGGGGACAGCTCCTACTTC.

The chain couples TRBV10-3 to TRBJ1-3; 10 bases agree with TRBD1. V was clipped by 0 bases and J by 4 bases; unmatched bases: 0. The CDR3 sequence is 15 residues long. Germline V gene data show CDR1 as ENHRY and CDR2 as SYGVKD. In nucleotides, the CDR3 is TGTGCCATCAGTGAGTCGGGACAGGGGGGAAACACCATATATTTT. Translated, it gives CAISESGQGGNTIYF.

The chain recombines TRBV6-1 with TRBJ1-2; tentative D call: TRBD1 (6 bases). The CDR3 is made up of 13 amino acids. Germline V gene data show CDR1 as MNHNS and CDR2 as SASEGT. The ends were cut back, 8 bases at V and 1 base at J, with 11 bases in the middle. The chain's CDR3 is CASLGGVNYGYTF. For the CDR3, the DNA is TGTGCCAGCCTGGGGGGCGTTAACTATGGCTACACCTTC.

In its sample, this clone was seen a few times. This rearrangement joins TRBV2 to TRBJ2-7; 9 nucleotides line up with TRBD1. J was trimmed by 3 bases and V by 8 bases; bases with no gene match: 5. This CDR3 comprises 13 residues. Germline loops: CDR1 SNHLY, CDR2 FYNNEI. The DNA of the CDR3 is TGTGCCAGCGGACGGACAGGGGACTACGAGCAGTACTTC. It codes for CASGRTGDYEQYF.

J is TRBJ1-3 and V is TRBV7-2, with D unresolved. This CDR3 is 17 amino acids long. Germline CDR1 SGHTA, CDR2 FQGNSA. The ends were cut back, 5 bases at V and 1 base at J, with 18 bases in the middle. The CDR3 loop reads CASSAERLTWSGNTIYF. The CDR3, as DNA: TGTGCCAGCAGCGCCGAGCGGCTAACCTGGTCTGGAAACACCATATATTTT.

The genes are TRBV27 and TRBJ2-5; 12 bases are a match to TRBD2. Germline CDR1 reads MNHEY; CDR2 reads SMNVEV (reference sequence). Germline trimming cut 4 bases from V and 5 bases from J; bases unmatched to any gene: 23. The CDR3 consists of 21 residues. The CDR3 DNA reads TGTGCCAGCAGTTCCCGTTGGCTCGATACGACTAGCGGGAGAGTGACGGAGACCCAGTACTTC. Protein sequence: CASSSRWLDTTSGRVTETQYF.